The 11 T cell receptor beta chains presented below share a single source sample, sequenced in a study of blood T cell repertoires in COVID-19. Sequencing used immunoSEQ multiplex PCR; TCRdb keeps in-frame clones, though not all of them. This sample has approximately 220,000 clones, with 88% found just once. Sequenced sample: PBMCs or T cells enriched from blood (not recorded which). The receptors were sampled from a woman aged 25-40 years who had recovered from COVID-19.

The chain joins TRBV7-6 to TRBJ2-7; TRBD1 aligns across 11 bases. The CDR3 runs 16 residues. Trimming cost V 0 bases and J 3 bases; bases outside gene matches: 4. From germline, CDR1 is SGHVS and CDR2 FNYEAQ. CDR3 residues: CASSLAGQGGNYEQYF. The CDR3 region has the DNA TGTGCCAGCAGCTTAGCGGGACAGGGGGGAAACTACGAGCAGTACTTC.

CDR3 nucleotide sequence: TGTGCCAGCAGCTTAAGTAGCTTGGGGACAACTAGCACAGATACGCAGTATTTT. Its protein is CASSLSSLGTTSTDTQYF. V gene TRBV7-9 combines with J gene TRBJ2-3; D may be TRBD1 (6 bases). This CDR3 has 18 residues. In germline, CDR1 is SEHNR, CDR2 FQNEAQ (reference sequence). V dropped 2 bases and J dropped 0 bases, with 18 bases sitting between them.

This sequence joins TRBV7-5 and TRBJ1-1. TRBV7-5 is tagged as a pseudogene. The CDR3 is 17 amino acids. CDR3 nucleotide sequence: TGTGCCAGAAGCTCCCCGCGGGGGAGGATTTTAGTCACTGAAGCTTTCTTT. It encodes CARSSPRGRILVTEAFF.

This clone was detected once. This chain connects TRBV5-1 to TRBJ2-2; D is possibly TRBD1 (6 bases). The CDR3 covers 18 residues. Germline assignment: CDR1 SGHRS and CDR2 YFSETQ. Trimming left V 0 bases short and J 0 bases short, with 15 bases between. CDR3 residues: CASSLDWGTQANTGELFF. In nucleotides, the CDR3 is TGCGCCAGCAGCTTGGATTGGGGGACACAAGCGAACACCGGGGAGCTGTTTTTT.

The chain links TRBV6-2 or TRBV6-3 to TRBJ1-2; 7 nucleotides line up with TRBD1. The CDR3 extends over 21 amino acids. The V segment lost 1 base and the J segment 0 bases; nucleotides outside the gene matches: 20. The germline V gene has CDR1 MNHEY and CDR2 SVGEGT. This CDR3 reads CASSYYFLGTAVTNPNYGYTF. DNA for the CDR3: TGTGCCAGCAGTTACTACTTCCTCGGGACAGCCGTAACCAACCCTAACTATGGCTACACCTTC.

CDR3 nucleotides: TGTGCCAGCAGCGGGACAGCTAACAATGAGCAGTTCTTC. Translated, it gives CASSGTANNEQFF. The rearrangement uses TRBV7-2 and TRBJ2-1, with 7 bases matching TRBD1. Germline assignment: CDR1 SGHTA and CDR2 FQGNSA. The junction had 3 bases not matched to a gene; V was cut back by 5 bases and J by 5 bases. The CDR3 totals 13 residues. Combining the CDR3 with reference TRBV7-2 and TRBJ2-1 gives the whole variable domain GAGVSQSPSNKVTEKGKDVELRCDPISGHTALYWYRQSLGQGLEFLIYFQGNSAPDKSGLPSDRFSAERTGGSVSTLTIQRTQQEDSAVYLCASSGTANNEQFFGPGTRLTVL.

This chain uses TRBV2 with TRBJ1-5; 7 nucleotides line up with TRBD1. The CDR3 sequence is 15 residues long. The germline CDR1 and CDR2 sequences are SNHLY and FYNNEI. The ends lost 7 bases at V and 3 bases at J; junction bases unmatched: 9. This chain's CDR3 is CASNSQGGYNQPQHF. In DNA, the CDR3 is TGTGCCAGCAATTCTCAGGGGGGTTACAATCAGCCCCAGCATTTT. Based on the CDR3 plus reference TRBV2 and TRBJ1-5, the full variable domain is EPEVTQTPSHQVTQMGQEVILRCVPISNHLYFYWYRQILGQKVEFLVSFYNNEISEKSEIFDDQFSVERPDGSNFTLKIRSTKLEDSAMYFCASNSQGGYNQPQHFGDGTRLSIL.

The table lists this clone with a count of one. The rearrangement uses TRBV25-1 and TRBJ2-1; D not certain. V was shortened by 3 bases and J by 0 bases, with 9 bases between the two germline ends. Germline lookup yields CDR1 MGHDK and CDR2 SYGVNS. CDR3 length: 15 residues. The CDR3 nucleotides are TGTGCCAGCAGTGATTACAGTAGCTCCTACAATGAGCAGTTCTTC. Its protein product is CASSDYSSSYNEQFF.

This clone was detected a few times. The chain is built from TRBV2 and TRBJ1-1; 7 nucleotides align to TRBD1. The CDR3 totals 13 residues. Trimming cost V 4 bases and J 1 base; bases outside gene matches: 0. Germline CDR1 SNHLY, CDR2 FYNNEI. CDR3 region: CASSGDRNTEAFF. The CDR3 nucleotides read TGTGCCAGCAGTGGGGACAGGAACACTGAAGCTTTCTTT. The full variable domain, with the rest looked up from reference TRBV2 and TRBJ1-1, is EPEVTQTPSHQVTQMGQEVILRCVPISNHLYFYWYRQILGQKVEFLVSFYNNEISEKSEIFDDQFSVERPDGSNFTLKIRSTKLEDSAMYFCASSGDRNTEAFFGQGTRLTVV.

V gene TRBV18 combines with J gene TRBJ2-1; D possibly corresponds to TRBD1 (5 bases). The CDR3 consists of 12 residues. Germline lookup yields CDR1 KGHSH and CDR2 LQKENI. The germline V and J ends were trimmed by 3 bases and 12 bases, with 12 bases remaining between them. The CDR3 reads CASSPTARMQFF. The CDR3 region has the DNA TGTGCCAGCTCACCGACAGCCAGGATGCAGTTCTTC.

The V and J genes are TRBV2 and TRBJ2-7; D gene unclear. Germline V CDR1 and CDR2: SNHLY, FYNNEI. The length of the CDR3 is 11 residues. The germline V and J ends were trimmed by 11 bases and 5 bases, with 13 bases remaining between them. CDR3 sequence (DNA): TGTGCCCGACAATGGGCCCACGAGCAGTACTTC. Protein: CARQWAHEQYF.